The 16 T cell receptor beta chains below were found in one sample sequenced in a study of human T cells and chemical hapten exposure. The sample's time point: pre-sensitization, week 0. The treatment here: therapeutic diphenylcyclopropenone sensitization with weekly scalp DPC. TCRdb re-called the RACE reads with MiXCR, one entry per CDR3 protein. The data contain 84,000 or so distinct CDR3 sequences, 8.5% of them seen just once; the ten biggest clones take up around 2.6%. Sequenced material: whole blood, taken in connection with sensitization to the hapten diphenylcyclopropenone (DPC). Source of these receptors: a middle-aged man with alopecia areata. Some clones in this sample may be carry-over from other donors' samples.

The CDR3 DNA is TGTGCCAGCAGCCTGGTCGGGTCGTCCTACAATGAGCAGTTCTTC. Residues: CASSLVGSSYNEQFF. The chain combines TRBV3-1 with TRBJ2-1; D unresolved. Germline values: CDR1 LGHDT, CDR2 YNNKEL (reference sequence). Trimming pared 4 bases from V and 1 base from J, leaving 11 bases between. The CDR3 has 15 residues.

The chain recombines TRBV24-1 with TRBJ2-1, with TRBD2 matching over 11 bases. The germline CDR1 and CDR2 sequences are KGHDR and SFDVKD. CDR3 length: 17 residues. Trimming at V came to 3 bases and at J to 1 base, leaving 4 bases not matched to a gene. CDR3 loop: CATSDQRLAGSYNEQFF. The CDR3 coding sequence is TGTGCCACCAGTGATCAAAGACTAGCGGGGTCCTACAATGAGCAGTTCTTC.

This clonotype was seen repeatedly, ten times or more. The gene calls are TRBV30 and TRBJ2-1, with 8 bases fitting TRBD2. Germline loops: CDR1 GTSNPN, CDR2 SVGIG (reference sequence). The CDR3 is made up of 14 amino acids. V gave up 3 bases and J gave up 6 bases; unmatched junction bases: 7. CDR3 in amino acids: CAWRQGTSGNEQFF. In DNA form, the CDR3 reads TGTGCCTGGAGGCAAGGAACTAGCGGCAATGAGCAGTTCTTC.

This clonotype has at least ten counts. The V gene is TRBV20-1, the J gene TRBJ2-3; no firm D call. Trimming took off 4 bases at V and 0 bases at J, with 2 bases between the two ends. Looked up from germline, CDR1 is DFQATT and CDR2 is SNEGSKA (reference sequence). The CDR3 runs 11 residues. CDR3 protein: CSATSTDTQYF. CDR3 coding DNA: TGCAGTGCTACCAGCACAGATACGCAGTATTTT.

The chain recombines TRBV6-5 with TRBJ2-3; 8 bases map to TRBD1. The trim removed 0 bases at V and 1 base at J, leaving 6 bases unmatched. Germline CDR1 reads MNHEY; CDR2 reads SVGAGI. The CDR3 runs 17 residues. The CDR3 reads CASSYSMTTGGTDTQYF. In DNA form, the CDR3 reads TGTGCCAGCAGTTACTCGATGACGACAGGGGGCACAGATACGCAGTATTTT.

The chain couples TRBV5-1 to TRBJ1-2, with 10 bases fitting TRBD1. The CDR3 is 13 residues long. Losses at the gene ends were 2 bases for V and 6 bases for J; bases not matched to a gene: 1. CDR1 is SGHRS, CDR2 YFSETQ, per germline. The CDR3 sequence: CASSFGTGDGYTF. The CDR3 region has the DNA TGCGCCAGCAGCTTCGGGACAGGGGATGGCTACACCTTC. The variable domain in full, with the rest retrieved from reference TRBV5-1 and TRBJ1-2, is KAGVTQTPRYLIKTRGQQVTLSCSPISGHRSVSWYQQTPGQGLQFLFEYFSETQRNKGNFPGRFSGRQFSNSRSEMNVSTLELGDSALYLCASSFGTGDGYTFGSGTRLTVV.

The chain uses TRBV11-2 and TRBJ2-7; 7 bases match TRBD1. The CDR3 totals 15 residues. CDR1 and CDR2 from the germline V gene are SGHAT and FQNNGV. Trimming took 4 bases from V and 2 from J; bases not matched to a gene: 8. The CDR3 region has the DNA TGTGCCAGCAGCTCAGGTGGGACAGTGACCTACGAGCAGTACGTC. This encodes CASSSGGTVTYEQYV.

In its sample, this clonotype was seen many times. J is TRBJ2-1 and V is TRBV27, with TRBD1 identical over 7 bases. CDR3 size: 15 residues. The trim removed 6 bases at V and 8 bases at J, leaving 13 bases unmatched. The germline gives CDR1 MNHEY, CDR2 SMNVEV (reference sequence). CDR3 DNA: TGTGCCAGCAGGCAGTCGGCAGGGGGTTTCGATGAGCAGTTCTTC. As protein: CASRQSAGGFDEQFF.

This clonotype has more than one count but fewer than ten. The CDR3 DNA reads as TGTGCCAGCAAGACGGACAGGACAGGTGAAGCTTTCTTT. This gives the protein CASKTDRTGEAFF. The chain combines TRBV7-2 with TRBJ1-1; TRBD1 matches 7 bases. With 7 bases clipped from V and 7 bases from J, the junction kept 9 bases outside the gene matches. This CDR3 is built from 13 residues. Germline V gives CDR1 SGHTA, CDR2 FQGNSA.

To note about this clonotype: A much bigger clone sits one base away, suggesting this may be a read error. J is TRBJ2-5 and V is TRBV20-1; D is ambiguous. The CDR3 spans 14 residues. Looked up from germline, CDR1 is DFQATT and CDR2 is SNEGSKA (reference sequence). The CDR3 DNA reads as TGCAGTGCTAGGGTACCCTCGCGGCAAGATACCCAGTACTTC. It codes for CSARVPSRQDTQYF.

The chain joins TRBV28 to TRBJ1-6, with D uncertain. CDR1 is MDHEN and CDR2 is SYDVKM in the germline V gene. This CDR3 has 11 residues. Deletions cut 3 bases from V and 14 bases from J, with 8 bases between. CDR3 residues: CASSFEGSLHF. For the CDR3, the DNA is TGTGCCAGCAGTTTTGAAGGTTCCCTCCACTTT.

The chain couples TRBV11-2 to TRBJ2-4; 9 bases align to TRBD2. The length of the CDR3 is 16 residues. Trimming cost V 2 bases and J 4 bases; bases outside gene matches: 6. Per germline, CDR1 SGHAT and CDR2 FQNNGV. CDR3 residues: CASSLFSGSFKNIQYF. The CDR3 DNA is TGTGCCAGCAGCTTATTTAGCGGGAGCTTTAAAAACATTCAGTACTTC.

About this clonotype itself: A read error may produce the germline difference seen at one junction end. The J gene is TRBJ2-1, the V gene TRBV7-2, with TRBD2 identical over 9 bases. The CDR3 runs 15 residues. From germline, CDR1 is SGHTA and CDR2 FQGNSA. CDR3 in amino acids: CASILASGNNNEQFF. As DNA, the CDR3 is TGTGCCAGCATCTTAGCTAGCGGGAACAACAATGAGCAGTTCTTC.

The V gene is TRBV7-6, the J gene TRBJ2-2; 14 bases agree with TRBD2. This CDR3 comprises 17 residues. CDR1 and CDR2 (germline): SGHVS, FNYEAQ. The V gene end was trimmed by 3 bases and the J gene end by 4 bases; junction bases not matched to a gene: 4. This CDR3 reads CASSLRGLAGGTGELFF. The CDR3, as DNA: TGTGCCAGCAGCTTGCGAGGACTAGCGGGAGGCACCGGGGAGCTGTTTTTT.

This clonotype was counted only a few times. The chain links TRBV7-2 to TRBJ2-5, with 7 bases lining up with TRBD2. The trim removed 4 bases at V and 2 bases at J, leaving 4 bases unmatched. CDR3 length: 14 residues. Germline-derived CDR1 and CDR2 are SGHTA and FQGNSA. The chain's CDR3 is CASSSQAGQETQYF. CDR3 sequence (DNA): TGTGCCAGCAGCTCACAAGCGGGGCAAGAGACCCAGTACTTC.

The rearrangement uses TRBV7-6 and TRBJ2-1, with a possible D match to TRBD1 (6 bases). CDR1 and CDR2 from the germline V gene are SGHVS and FNYEAQ. V lost 2 bases to trimming and J lost 2 bases, with 10 bases between them. The CDR3 is made up of 15 amino acids. This CDR3 reads CASSLMAGAYNEQFF. DNA of the CDR3: TGTGCCAGCAGCTTAATGGCAGGGGCCTACAATGAGCAGTTCTTC. Full variable domain (remainder filled in from reference TRBV7-6 and TRBJ2-1): GAGVSQSPRYKVTKRGQDVALRCDPISGHVSLYWYRQALGQGPEFLTYFNYEAQQDKSGLPNDRFSAERPEGSISTLTIQRTEQRDSAMYRCASSLMAGAYNEQFFGPGTRLTVL.